What follows are 14 T cell receptor beta chains derived from one specimen sequenced in a study of blood T cell repertoires in COVID-19. Sequencing used immunoSEQ multiplex PCR; TCRdb keeps in-frame clones, though not all of them. The profile shows some 240,000 clones, approximately 86% of them singletons. Sequencing was carried out using PBMCs or T cells enriched from blood (not recorded which). Every receptor here comes from a woman in her thirties or forties with acute COVID-19.

The J gene is TRBJ1-2, the V gene TRBV6-2 or TRBV6-3; tentative D call: TRBD1 (5 bases). In germline, CDR1 is MNHEY, CDR2 SVGEGT. V gave up 2 bases and J gave up 6 bases, with 10 bases separating them. The length of the CDR3 is 13 residues. For the CDR3, the DNA is TGTGCCAGCAGTTACCCAGGGAGGGATGGCTACACCTTC. The encoded protein is CASSYPGRDGYTF.

There are a few counts of this clone. This chain connects TRBV29-1 to TRBJ1-1; D perhaps matches TRBD1 (5 bases). The ends were cut back, 7 bases at V and 5 bases at J, with 23 bases in the middle. CDR3 length: 15 amino acids. CDR1 and CDR2 (germline): SQVTM, ANQGSEA. The CDR3 bases are TGCAGCGCACAAAAGCTGGGTGGGGGGAAAACTGAAGCTTTCTTT. It translates to CSAQKLGGGKTEAFF.

The rearrangement joins TRBV15 to TRBJ2-5; D perhaps matches TRBD2 (5 bases). V lost 3 bases and J lost 2, with 10 bases in between. CDR1 is LNHNV, CDR2 YYDKDF, per germline (reference sequence). The CDR3 extends over 14 amino acids. CDR3 sequence reads: CATSRAGRQETQYF. In DNA form, the CDR3 reads TGTGCCACCAGCAGGGCGGGCCGGCAAGAGACCCAGTACTTC. Full variable domain (missing parts from reference TRBV15 and TRBJ2-5): DAMVIQNPRYQVTQFGKPVTLSCSQTLNHNVMYWYQQKSSQAPKLLFHYYDKDFNNEADTPDNFQSRRPNTSFCFLDIRSPGLGDTAMYLCATSRAGRQETQYFGPGTRLLVL.

The rearrangement joins TRBV19 to TRBJ1-4; 7 bases map to TRBD1. Trimming removed 8 bases from V and 6 bases from J; junction bases left unmatched: 12. The CDR3 contains 15 residues. From germline, CDR1 is LNHDA and CDR2 SQIVND (reference sequence). The CDR3 sequence: CASFGRGLSHEKLFF. As DNA, the CDR3 is TGTGCCAGTTTCGGCAGGGGGTTGTCTCATGAAAAACTGTTTTTT.

The chain carries TRBV6-5 and TRBJ1-1; D not resolved. Per germline, CDR1 MNHEY and CDR2 SVGAGI. This CDR3 region has 14 residues. Trimming removed 8 bases from V and 4 bases from J, with 17 bases in between. CDR3 residues: CASLNSRAGTEAFF. Written as DNA, the CDR3 is TGTGCCAGCCTAAATTCGAGGGCCGGCACTGAAGCTTTCTTT.

V and J are TRBV19 and TRBJ2-1; TRBD2 agrees at 14 bases. CDR3 length equals 16 residues. The V segment lost 5 bases and the J segment 8 bases; nucleotides outside the gene matches: 8. The V gene's germline CDR1 is LNHDA and CDR2 SQIVND (reference sequence). Here the CDR3 DNA reads TGTGCCAGTAGTGCCCGACTAGCGGGAGGGGTGTATGAGCAGTTCTTC. It translates to CASSARLAGGVYEQFF.

V gene TRBV27 combines with J gene TRBJ2-6; D call uncertain. Per germline, CDR1 MNHEY and CDR2 SMNVEV (reference sequence). This CDR3 spans 16 amino acids. Between the trimmed V and J ends, which lost 5 bases and 2 bases, there was a span of 13 bases. CDR3 in amino acids: CASSVQPLAGANVLTF. The CDR3, as DNA: TGTGCCAGCAGTGTACAGCCCCTCGCTGGGGCCAACGTCCTGACTTTC. Based on the CDR3 plus reference TRBV27 and TRBJ2-6, the full variable domain is EAQVTQNPRYLITVTGKKLTVTCSQNMNHEYMSWYRQDPGLGLRQIYYSMNVEVTDKGDVPEGYKVSRKEKRNFPLILESPSPNQTSLYFCASSVQPLAGANVLTFGAGSRLTVL.

The chain joins TRBV14 to TRBJ2-3; the D is unclear. V was cut by 6 bases and J by 2 bases, with 9 bases left in between. The CDR3 totals 13 residues. CDR1 and CDR2 (germline): SGHDN, FVKESK. The chain's CDR3 is CASSPLYTDTQYF. DNA of the CDR3: TGTGCCAGCAGTCCACTTTACACAGATACGCAGTATTTT. Using reference TRBV14 and TRBJ2-3 for the parts outside the CDR3, the full variable domain is EAGVTQFPSHSVIEKGQTVTLRCDPISGHDNLYWYRRVMGKEIKFLLHFVKESKQDESGMPNNRFLAERTGGTYSTLKVQPAELEDSGVYFCASSPLYTDTQYFGPGTRLTVL.

This clone was recorded once. The V gene is TRBV14, the J gene TRBJ2-3; D gene ambiguous. The V end was cut by 1 base, the J end by 5 bases, with 4 bases between. This CDR3 region has 12 residues. CDR1 SGHDN and CDR2 FVKESK come from the germline V gene. CDR3 DNA: TGTGCCAGCAGCCAAGTAATAGATACGCAGTATTTT. Protein sequence: CASSQVIDTQYF.

The CDR3 nucleotides read TGTGCCAGCAGACGTTCTCAGGGTTCGAACACCGGGGAGCTGTTTTTT. It is translated as CASRRSQGSNTGELFF. V is TRBV11-2 and J is TRBJ2-2; D is possibly TRBD1 (5 bases). In germline, CDR1 is SGHAT, CDR2 FQNNGV. This CDR3 is built from 16 residues. The germline V and J ends were trimmed by 6 bases and 0 bases, with 14 bases remaining between them.

The gene calls are TRBV5-1 and TRBJ2-5; 7 bases line up with TRBD1. This CDR3 contains 13 residues. V lost 5 bases, J lost 5 bases, and 6 bases stayed unmatched. Germline-derived CDR1 and CDR2 are SGHRS and YFSETQ. CDR3 bases: TGCGCCAGCAGGCGGACAGGATATGAGACCCAGTACTTC. It encodes CASRRTGYETQYF.

The chain links TRBV2 to TRBJ2-3; unclear D gene. The V gene's germline CDR1 is SNHLY and CDR2 FYNNEI. This CDR3 spans 14 amino acids. Trimming stripped 2 bases from V and 0 bases from J, with 6 bases between. For the CDR3, the DNA is TGTGCCAGCAGTGAATCCCCTAGCACAGATACGCAGTATTTT. Translating it yields CASSESPSTDTQYF.

The CDR3 here is CATSDRTGKSSGNTIYF. In nucleotides, the CDR3 is TGTGCCACCAGTGACAGGACAGGGAAGAGCTCTGGAAACACCATATATTTT. The genes are TRBV24-1 and TRBJ1-3; 8 nucleotides agree with TRBD1. CDR3 length: 17 residues. V shed 4 bases, J shed 0 bases, and the junction held 7 bases outside the gene matches. CDR1 KGHDR and CDR2 SFDVKD come from the germline V gene.

In this sample, this clone turned up once. The chain recombines TRBV6-5 with TRBJ2-3; no firm D call. The length of the CDR3 is 14 residues. Deletions cut 6 bases from V and 0 bases from J, with 10 bases between. Germline assignment: CDR1 MNHEY and CDR2 SVGAGI. As DNA, the CDR3 is TGTGCCAGCAGGGCTACAGAGAGCACAGATACGCAGTATTTT. It translates to CASRATESTDTQYF.